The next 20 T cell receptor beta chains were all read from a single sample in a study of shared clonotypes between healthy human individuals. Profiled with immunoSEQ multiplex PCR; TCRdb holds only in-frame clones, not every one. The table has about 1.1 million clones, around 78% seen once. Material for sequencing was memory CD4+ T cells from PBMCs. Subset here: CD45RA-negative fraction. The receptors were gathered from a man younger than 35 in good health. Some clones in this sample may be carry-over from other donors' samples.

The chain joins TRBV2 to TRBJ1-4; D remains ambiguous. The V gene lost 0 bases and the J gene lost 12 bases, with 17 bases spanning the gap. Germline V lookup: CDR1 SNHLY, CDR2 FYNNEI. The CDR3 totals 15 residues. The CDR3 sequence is CASSEAPRAAGELFF. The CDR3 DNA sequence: TGTGCCAGCAGTGAAGCGCCCCGGGCAGCCGGCGAACTGTTTTTT.

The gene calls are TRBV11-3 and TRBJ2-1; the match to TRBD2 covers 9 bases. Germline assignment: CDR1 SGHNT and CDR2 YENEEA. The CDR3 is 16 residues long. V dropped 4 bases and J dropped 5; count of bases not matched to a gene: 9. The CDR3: CASSWTGLASNNEQFF. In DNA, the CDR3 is TGTGCCAGCAGCTGGACGGGACTAGCTAGCAACAATGAGCAGTTCTTC.

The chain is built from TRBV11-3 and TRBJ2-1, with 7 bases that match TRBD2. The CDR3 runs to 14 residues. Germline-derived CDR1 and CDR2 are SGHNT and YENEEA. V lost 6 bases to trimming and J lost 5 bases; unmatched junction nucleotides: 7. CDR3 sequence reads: CASSFTLADNEQFF. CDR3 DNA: TGTGCCAGCAGTTTTACTCTAGCGGACAATGAGCAGTTCTTC. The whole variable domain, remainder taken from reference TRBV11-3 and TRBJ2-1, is EAGVVQSPRYKIIEKKQPVAFWCNPISGHNTLYWYLQNLGQGPELLIRYENEEAVDDSQLPKDRFSAERLKGVDSTLKIQPAELGDSAVYLCASSFTLADNEQFFGPGTRLTVL.

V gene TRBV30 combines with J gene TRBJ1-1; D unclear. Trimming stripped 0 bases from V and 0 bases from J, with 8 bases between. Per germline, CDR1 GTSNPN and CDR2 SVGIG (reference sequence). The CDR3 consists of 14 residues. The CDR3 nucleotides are TGTGCCTGGAGTGTAGTATTAATGAACACTGAAGCTTTCTTT. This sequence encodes CAWSVVLMNTEAFF.

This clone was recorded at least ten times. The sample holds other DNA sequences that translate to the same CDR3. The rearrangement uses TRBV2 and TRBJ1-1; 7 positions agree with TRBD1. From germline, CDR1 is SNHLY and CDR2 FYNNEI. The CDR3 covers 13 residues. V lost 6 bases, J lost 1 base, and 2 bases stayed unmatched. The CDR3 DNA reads TGTGCCAGCAGGAGACAGGGGAACACTGAAGCTTTCTTT. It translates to CASRRQGNTEAFF.

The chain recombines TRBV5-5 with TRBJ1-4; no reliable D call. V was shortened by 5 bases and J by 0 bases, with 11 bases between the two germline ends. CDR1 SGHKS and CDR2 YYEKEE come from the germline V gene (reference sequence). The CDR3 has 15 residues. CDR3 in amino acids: CASRSRRSTNEKLFF. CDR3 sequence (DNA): TGTGCCAGCAGATCTAGACGGTCAACTAATGAAAAACTGTTTTTT.

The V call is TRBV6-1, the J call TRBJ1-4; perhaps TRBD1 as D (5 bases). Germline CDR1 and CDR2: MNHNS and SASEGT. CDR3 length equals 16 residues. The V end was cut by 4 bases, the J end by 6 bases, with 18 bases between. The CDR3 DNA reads TGTGCCAGCAGTGCGGGACCGGGGGGGTTCCATGAAAAACTGTTTTTT. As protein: CASSAGPGGFHEKLFF.

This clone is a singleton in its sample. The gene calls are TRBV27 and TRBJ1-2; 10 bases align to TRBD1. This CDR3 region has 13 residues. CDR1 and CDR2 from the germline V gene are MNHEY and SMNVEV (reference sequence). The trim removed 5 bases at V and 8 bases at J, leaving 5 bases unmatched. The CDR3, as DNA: TGTGCCAGCAGTCGGGACAGGGGCTTAGGCTACACCTTC. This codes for CASSRDRGLGYTF.

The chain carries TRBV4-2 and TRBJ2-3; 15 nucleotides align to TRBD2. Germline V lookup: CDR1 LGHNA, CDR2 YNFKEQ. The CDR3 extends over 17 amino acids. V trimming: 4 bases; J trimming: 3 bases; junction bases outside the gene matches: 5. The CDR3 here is CASSLGLAGGDTDTQYF. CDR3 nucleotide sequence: TGTGCCAGCAGCCTTGGACTAGCGGGAGGGGATACAGATACGCAGTATTTT.

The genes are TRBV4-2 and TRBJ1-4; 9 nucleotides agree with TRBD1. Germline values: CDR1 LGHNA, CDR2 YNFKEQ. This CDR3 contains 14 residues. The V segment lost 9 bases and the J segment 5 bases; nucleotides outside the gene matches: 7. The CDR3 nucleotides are TGTGCCAGTACACCGGGACAGGGAAATGAAAAACTGTTTTTT. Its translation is CASTPGQGNEKLFF.

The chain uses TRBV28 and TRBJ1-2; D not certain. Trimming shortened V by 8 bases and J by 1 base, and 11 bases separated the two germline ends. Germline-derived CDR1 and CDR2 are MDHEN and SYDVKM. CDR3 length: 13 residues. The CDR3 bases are TGTGCCAGCCATCAAGACAATAACTATGGCTACACCTTC. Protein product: CASHQDNNYGYTF.

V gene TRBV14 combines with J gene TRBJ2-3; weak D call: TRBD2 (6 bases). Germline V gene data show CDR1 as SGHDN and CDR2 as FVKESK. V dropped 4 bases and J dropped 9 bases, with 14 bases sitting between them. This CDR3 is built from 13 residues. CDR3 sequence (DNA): TGTGCCAGCAGCCCTACACGGGACTCCACGCAGTATTTT. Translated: CASSPTRDSTQYF.

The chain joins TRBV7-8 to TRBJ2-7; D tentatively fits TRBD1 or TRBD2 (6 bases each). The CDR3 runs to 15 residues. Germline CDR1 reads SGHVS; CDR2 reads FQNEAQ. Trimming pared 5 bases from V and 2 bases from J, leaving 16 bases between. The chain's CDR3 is CASSLWGARTYEQYF. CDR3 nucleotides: TGTGCCAGCAGCCTCTGGGGGGCCCGGACCTACGAGCAGTACTTC.

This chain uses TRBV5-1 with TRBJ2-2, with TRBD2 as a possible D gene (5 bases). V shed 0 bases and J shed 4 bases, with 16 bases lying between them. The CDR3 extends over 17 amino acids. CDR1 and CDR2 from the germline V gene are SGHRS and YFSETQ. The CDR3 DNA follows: TGCGCCAGCAGCTTGGCCCCACTAGACGTCGGCACCGGGGAGCTGTTTTTT. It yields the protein CASSLAPLDVGTGELFF.

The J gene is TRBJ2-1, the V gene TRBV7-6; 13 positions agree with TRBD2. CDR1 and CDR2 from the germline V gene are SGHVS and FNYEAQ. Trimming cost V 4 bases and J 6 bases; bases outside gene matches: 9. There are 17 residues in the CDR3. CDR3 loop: CASSYTGLAGPANEQFF. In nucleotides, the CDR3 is TGTGCCAGCAGCTATACGGGACTAGCGGGACCCGCCAATGAGCAGTTCTTC.

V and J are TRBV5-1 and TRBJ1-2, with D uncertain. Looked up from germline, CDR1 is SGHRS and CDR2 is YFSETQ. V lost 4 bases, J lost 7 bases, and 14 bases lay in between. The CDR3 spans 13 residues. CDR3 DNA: TGCGCCAGCAGCCCCGGCGGCCCTTTTGGCTACACCTTC. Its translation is CASSPGGPFGYTF.

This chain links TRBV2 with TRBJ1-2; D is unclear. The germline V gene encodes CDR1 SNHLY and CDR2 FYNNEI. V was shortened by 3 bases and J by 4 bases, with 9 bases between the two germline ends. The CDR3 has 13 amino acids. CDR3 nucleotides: TGTGCCAGCAGTGACGCCAGACTCTATGGCTACACCTTC. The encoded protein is CASSDARLYGYTF.

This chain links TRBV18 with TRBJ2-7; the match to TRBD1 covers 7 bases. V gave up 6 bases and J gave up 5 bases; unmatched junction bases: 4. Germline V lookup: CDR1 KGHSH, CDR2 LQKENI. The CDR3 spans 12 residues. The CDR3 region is CASSGTGDEQYF. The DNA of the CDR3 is TGTGCCAGCTCGGGCACAGGGGACGAGCAGTACTTC.

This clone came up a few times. In DNA form, the CDR3 reads TGTGCCAGCAGCTTAGGCGGGAATCGTGCCACAGATACGCAGTATTTT. This encodes CASSLGGNRATDTQYF. The chain uses TRBV11-2 and TRBJ2-3, with a weak D call TRBD2 (6 bases). V lost 1 base, J lost 2 bases, and 13 bases lay in between. CDR1 and CDR2 (germline): SGHAT, FQNNGV. CDR3 length: 16 amino acids.

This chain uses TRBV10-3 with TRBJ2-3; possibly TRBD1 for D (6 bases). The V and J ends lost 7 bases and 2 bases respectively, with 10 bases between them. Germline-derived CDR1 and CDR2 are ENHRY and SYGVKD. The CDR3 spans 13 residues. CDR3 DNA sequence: TGTGCCATCAAGCCAGGGGACACAGATACGCAGTATTTT. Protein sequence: CAIKPGDTDTQYF.